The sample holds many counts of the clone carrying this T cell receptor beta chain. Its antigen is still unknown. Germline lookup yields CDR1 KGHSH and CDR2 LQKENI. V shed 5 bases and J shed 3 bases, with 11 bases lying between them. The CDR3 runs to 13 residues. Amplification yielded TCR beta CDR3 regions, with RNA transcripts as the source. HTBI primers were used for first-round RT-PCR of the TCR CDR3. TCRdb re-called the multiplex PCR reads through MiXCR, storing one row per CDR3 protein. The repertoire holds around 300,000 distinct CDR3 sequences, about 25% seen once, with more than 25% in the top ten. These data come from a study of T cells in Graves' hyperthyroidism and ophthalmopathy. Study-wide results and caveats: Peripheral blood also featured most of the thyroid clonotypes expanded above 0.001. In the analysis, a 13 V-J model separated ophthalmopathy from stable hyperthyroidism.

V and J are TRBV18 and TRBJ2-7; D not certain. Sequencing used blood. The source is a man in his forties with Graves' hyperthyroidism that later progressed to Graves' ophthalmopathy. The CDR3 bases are TGTGCCAGCTCAACCTCACAAGACTACGAGCAGTACTTC. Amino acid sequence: CASSTSQDYEQYF.